This TCR beta chain came from a study of PD-L1 blockade in urothelial cancer. Turning to the study itself: Of prior chemotherapy regimens, patients had received between 0 and 3. It was at 3 weeks (second dose) and 6 weeks after treatment start that blood was analyzed. Researchers found blood samples held a median of around 140,000 T cells.

Libraries were prepared by immunoSEQ multiplex PCR; TCRdb keeps only in-frame clonotypes and omits some of them. Of 70,000 to 100,000 clones detected, roughly 89% appear once; the ten largest clones hold around 2%. This clone appeared a single time. The sample's time point: pretreatment peripheral blood. Urothelial carcinoma in patients was locally advanced or metastatic. The receptor was isolated from a man between 60 and 75 years old with urothelial cancer. This material consisted of PBMCs, taken around atezolizumab (anti-PD-L1) treatment.

The DNA of the CDR3 is TGTGCCAGCTCATCAGGCGGACATATATACAATGAGCAGTTCTTC. Its protein is CASSSGGHIYNEQFF. The chain is built from TRBV18 and TRBJ2-1; possible D gene TRBD1, 5 bases. The length of the CDR3 is 15 residues. Germline V gives CDR1 KGHSH, CDR2 LQKENI. V lost 5 bases, J lost 4 bases, and 15 bases lay in between. The whole variable domain, remainder taken from reference TRBV18 and TRBJ2-1, is NAGVMQNPRHLVRRRGQEARLRCSPMKGHSHVYWYRQLPEEGLKFMVYLQKENIIDESGMPKERFSAEFPKEGPSILRIQQVVRGDSAAYFCASSSGGHIYNEQFFGPGTRLTVL.